This TCR beta chain was sequenced in a study of T-cell memory formation after mild COVID-19. Study findings and constraints: In pre-infection memory, a portion of responding clones appeared, which suggested that cross-reactive memory joined. Mostly located in CM and EM were contracting CD4+ clones, with contracting CD8+ clones located in EMRA.

Germline values: CDR1 SGHRS, CDR2 YFSETQ. Trimming cost V 2 bases and J 3 bases, with 12 bases left between them. This CDR3 contains 14 residues. This clonotype was picked up a small number of times. Antigen specificity is unknown. TCRdb recomputed calls from the 5' RACE reads with MiXCR, one row per CDR3 protein. The sample consists of over 120,000 distinct CDR3 sequences, 19% of them appearing once. This receptor was identified in an adult woman who had mild COVID-19 (a few samples of this study predate the infection). Cell type and time point are not known. The genes are TRBV5-1 and TRBJ2-7; D is possibly TRBD1 (5 bases). The sample comprised PBMCs or a T cell subset sorted from them (not recorded which). The CDR3: CASSLNGASYEQYF. Written as DNA, the CDR3 is TGCGCCAGCAGCTTAAATGGGGCGAGCTACGAGCAGTACTTC.